This T cell receptor beta chain was retrieved from a study of T-cell memory formation after mild COVID-19. Study overall: Each donor largely had its own TCR clusters.

TCR alpha and TCR beta cDNA libraries carrying sample barcodes and UMIs were produced by 5'RACE using constant-segment primers. TCRdb called the 5' RACE reads again in MiXCR, with one record for every CDR3 protein. This table holds more than 200,000 distinct CDR3 sequences, over 15% found once. The V end lost 3 bases, the J end lost 4 bases, and 7 bases lay between the germline ends. The CDR3 length is 13 residues. The V gene's germline CDR1 is SNHLY and CDR2 FYNNEI. This clonotype was seen a few times. The antigen is not known. Points from the study as a whole: The CD4+ clones that contracted clustered mainly within CM and EM, and the CD8+ clones concentrated in EMRA. Clones that contracted from day 15 to 85 had balanced CD4/CD8; later expanders were CD4+ biased.

Sequenced sample: PBMCs or a T cell subset sorted from them (not recorded which). This chain links TRBV2 with TRBJ1-5; D uncertain. The origin of this receptor is a man aged 18 to 29 who had mild COVID-19 (a few samples of this study predate the infection). Cell type and time point are not known. The CDR3 DNA sequence: TGTGCCAGCAGTGAGCCAGTTAATCAGCCCCAGCATTTT. Translating gives CASSEPVNQPQHF.